The 20 T cell receptor beta chains below all came from one sample that was sequenced in a study of blood T cells in healthy people across ages. Through a sample-barcoded 5' primer and a J-beta primer mix, a second PCR was run for roughly 7 to 12 cycles. TCRdb re-derived calls from the 5' RACE reads in MiXCR, one entry per CDR3 protein. This table holds over 700,000 distinct CDR3 sequences, approximately 25% found once. The same sample was also studied in work on T cells of mothers and their children.

The sequenced sample was blood. The receptors come from a boy between 5 and 17 years old in good health.

The V call is TRBV5-6, the J call TRBJ1-6; D is ambiguous. Trimming stripped 5 bases from V and 7 bases from J, with 13 bases between. Germline values: CDR1 SGHDT, CDR2 YYEEEE. This CDR3 contains 14 residues. CDR3 sequence (DNA): TGTGCCAGCAGTCTCTTACCATCCAATTCACCCCTCCACTTT. This sequence encodes CASSLLPSNSPLHF.

The CDR3: CASSPGAGNGYTF. The CDR3 nucleotides read TGTGCCAGCAGCCCTGGGGCAGGGAATGGCTACACCTTC. The chain couples TRBV7-9 to TRBJ1-2, with a possible D match to TRBD1 (5 bases). Germline CDR1 and CDR2: SEHNR and FQNEAQ (reference sequence). The CDR3 spans 13 residues. V dropped 5 bases and J dropped 6 bases, with 13 bases sitting between them.

This clonotype showed up just a few times. The chain couples TRBV6-1 to TRBJ1-1; no definite D call. The CDR3 length is 16 residues. The V end lost 5 bases, the J end lost 1 base, and 17 bases lay between the germline ends. The germline V gene encodes CDR1 MNHNS and CDR2 SASEGT. CDR3 nucleotides: TGTGCCAGCAGTCCCGCCGGAACAGTCAAGAACACTGAAGCTTTCTTT. Translating gives CASSPAGTVKNTEAFF.

The chain recombines TRBV12-3 or TRBV12-4 with TRBJ2-2; no reliable D call. V lost 7 bases, J lost 3 bases, and 12 bases lay in between. The CDR3 has 14 amino acids. The CDR3 protein is CASTSTRYTGELFF. CDR3 in DNA: TGTGCCAGCACCTCTACCCGATACACCGGGGAGCTGTTTTTT.

This clonotype was counted only a few times. CDR3 sequence reads: CASSWGAGETQYF. CDR3 nucleotide sequence: TGTGCCAGCAGCTGGGGGGCAGGGGAGACCCAGTACTTC. The chain joins TRBV7-3 to TRBJ2-5; D may correspond to TRBD1 or TRBD2 (6 bases each). The CDR3 runs 13 residues. Trimming stripped 4 bases from V and 5 bases from J, with 11 bases between. Germline V gene lookup returns CDR1 SGHTA and CDR2 FQGTGA.

The rearrangement uses TRBV9 and TRBJ2-1; D may be TRBD2 (5 bases). Trimming pared 4 bases from V and 0 bases from J, leaving 14 bases between. Germline assignment: CDR1 SGDLS and CDR2 YYNGEE. This CDR3 comprises 16 residues. The CDR3 spells CASSKAPGSSYNEQFF. The CDR3 DNA reads TGTGCCAGCAGCAAGGCACCGGGGAGCTCCTACAATGAGCAGTTCTTC.

This clonotype turned up a few times. At one end, the junction sequence differs from germline, possibly due to a read error. The chain carries TRBV7-8 and TRBJ1-4; 8 bases align to TRBD1. Per the germline V gene, CDR1 is SGHVS and CDR2 is FQNEAQ. This CDR3 has 15 residues. The CDR3 nucleotides are TGTGCCAGCAGCTCAATCCCGGGACAGGATGAAAAACTGGTTTTT. Translated: CASSSIPGQDEKLVF.

This clonotype was observed a few times. The chain links TRBV21-1 to TRBJ1-2; the table gives TRBD1 as D, unverified against the DNA. TRBV21-1 is flagged as a pseudogene. The CDR3 runs to 15 residues. CDR3 DNA sequence: TGTGCCAGCAGCAACTTAAAGGACAGGGTCTATGGCTACACCTTC. Encoded protein: CASSNLKDRVYGYTF.

This clonotype was observed a handful of times. This chain's CDR3 is CASSQGVAGEETQYF. The CDR3 bases are TGTGCCAGCAGCCAAGGGGTAGCGGGGGAAGAGACCCAGTACTTC. The V gene is TRBV3-1, the J gene TRBJ2-5, with TRBD2 matching over 9 bases. Germline values: CDR1 LGHDT, CDR2 YNNKEL (reference sequence). J gave up 3 bases and V 1 base, and 3 bases lay outside the gene matches. This CDR3 contains 15 residues.

The chain couples TRBV6-6 to TRBJ1-4, with D tentatively TRBD1 (6 bases). V was cut by 4 bases and J by 6 bases, with 12 bases left in between. The CDR3 runs 14 residues. CDR1 and CDR2 from the germline V gene are MNHNY and SVGAGI (reference sequence). CDR3 protein: CASSWTALDEKLFF. The CDR3 region has the DNA TGTGCCAGCAGTTGGACAGCCTTGGATGAAAAACTGTTTTTT.

This clonotype has more than one count but fewer than ten. The CDR3 here is CATTGNEKLFF. For the CDR3, the DNA is TGCGCCACAACCGGCAATGAAAAACTGTTTTTT. This chain links TRBV10-1 with TRBJ1-4; D is unclear. Germline V CDR1 and CDR2: WNHNN, SYGVQD (reference sequence). The CDR3 sequence is 11 residues long. V lost 10 bases and J lost 5, with 8 bases in between.

This clonotype showed up just a few times. The CDR3 reads CSAVRTGSGNTIYF. The CDR3 bases are TGCAGCGCTGTTAGGACGGGCTCTGGAAACACCATATATTTT. The chain links TRBV29-1 to TRBJ1-3; D remains ambiguous. Looked up from germline, CDR1 is SQVTM and CDR2 is ANQGSEA. CDR3 length: 14 amino acids. The V and J ends lost 7 bases and 0 bases respectively, with 13 bases between them.

The chain is built from TRBV7-6 and TRBJ2-5, with D unclear. CDR1 is SGHVS and CDR2 is FNYEAQ in the germline V gene. V was trimmed by 2 bases and J by 1 base, leaving 23 bases between them. CDR3 length equals 19 residues. DNA for the CDR3: TGTGCCAGCAGCTTAAAGCCCGCAGGATCGAATATCTTCCAAGAGACCCAGTACTTC. The encoded protein is CASSLKPAGSNIFQETQYF.

The chain couples TRBV5-1 to TRBJ1-2; D unclear. The germline CDR1 and CDR2 sequences are SGHRS and YFSETQ. The CDR3 spans 17 residues. The V end was cut by 0 bases, the J end by 3 bases, with 18 bases between. In DNA form, the CDR3 reads TGCGCCAGCAGCTTGGTCTCTAATCCTTCCCGAGACTATGGCTACACCTTC. It codes for CASSLVSNPSRDYGYTF.

This clonotype was seen a handful of times. The rearrangement links TRBV29-1 to TRBJ2-3, with 10 positions matching TRBD2. Looked up from germline, CDR1 is SQVTM and CDR2 is ANQGSEA. The CDR3 length is 15 residues. Trimming cost V 2 bases and J 5 bases; bases outside gene matches: 7. CDR3 residues: CSVESLAGVEDTQYF. The CDR3, as DNA: TGCAGCGTTGAAAGCCTAGCGGGAGTTGAAGATACGCAGTATTTT.

The rearrangement joins TRBV7-2 to TRBJ2-3; TRBD1 matches 9 bases. The CDR3 consists of 15 residues. From germline, CDR1 is SGHTA and CDR2 FQGNSA. V shed 0 bases, J shed 3 bases, and the junction held 1 base outside the gene matches. In DNA form, the CDR3 reads TGTGCCAGCAGCTTAGCACAGGGGGCAACAGATACGCAGTATTTT. Its translation is CASSLAQGATDTQYF. Full variable domain (missing parts from reference TRBV7-2 and TRBJ2-3): GAGVSQSPSNKVTEKGKDVELRCDPISGHTALYWYRQSLGQGLEFLIYFQGNSAPDKSGLPSDRFSAERTGGSVSTLTIQRTQQEDSAVYLCASSLAQGATDTQYFGPGTRLTVL.

V is TRBV11-2 and J is TRBJ2-2; 7 bases align to TRBD2. Germline V gives CDR1 SGHAT, CDR2 FQNNGV. V shed 3 bases and J 7 bases; nucleotides not matched to a gene: 14. The CDR3 is made up of 17 amino acids. The CDR3 here is CASSFSTSRPHDGELFF. The CDR3 DNA reads TGTGCCAGCAGCTTCTCGACTAGCCGCCCCCATGACGGGGAGCTGTTTTTT.

The J gene is TRBJ2-1, the V gene TRBV7-2, with 10 positions matching TRBD2. TRBJ2-7 explains the end of the DNA better; the J call may be wrong. CDR1 and CDR2 from the germline V gene are SGHTA and FQGNSA. This CDR3 is 15 amino acids long. This CDR3 reads CASSYPGTSVGEQYF. CDR3 coding DNA: TGTGCCAGCAGCTACCCCGGGACTAGCGTAGGCGAGCAGTACTTC.

This clonotype was seen only a few times. This chain links TRBV19 with TRBJ2-4; 12 bases align to TRBD2. The CDR3 covers 16 residues. The V segment lost 10 bases and the J segment 7 bases; nucleotides outside the gene matches: 14. Germline CDR1 reads LNHDA; CDR2 reads SQIVND (reference sequence). CDR3 sequence reads: CATRETSGSFGNIQYF. CDR3 coding DNA: TGTGCCACCCGGGAGACTAGCGGGAGTTTTGGGAACATTCAGTACTTC.

The rearrangement uses TRBV5-8 and TRBJ2-5; D possibly corresponds to TRBD2 (5 bases). The assigned J gene may be wrong: the sequence end matches TRBJ2-1 better. The CDR3 totals 17 residues. The V gene's germline CDR1 is SGHTS and CDR2 YDEGEE. The CDR3 region is CASSWPPWTGPPSKQFF. The CDR3, as DNA: TGTGCCAGCAGCTGGCCCCCCTGGACTGGGCCCCCGAGTAAGCAGTTCTTC.